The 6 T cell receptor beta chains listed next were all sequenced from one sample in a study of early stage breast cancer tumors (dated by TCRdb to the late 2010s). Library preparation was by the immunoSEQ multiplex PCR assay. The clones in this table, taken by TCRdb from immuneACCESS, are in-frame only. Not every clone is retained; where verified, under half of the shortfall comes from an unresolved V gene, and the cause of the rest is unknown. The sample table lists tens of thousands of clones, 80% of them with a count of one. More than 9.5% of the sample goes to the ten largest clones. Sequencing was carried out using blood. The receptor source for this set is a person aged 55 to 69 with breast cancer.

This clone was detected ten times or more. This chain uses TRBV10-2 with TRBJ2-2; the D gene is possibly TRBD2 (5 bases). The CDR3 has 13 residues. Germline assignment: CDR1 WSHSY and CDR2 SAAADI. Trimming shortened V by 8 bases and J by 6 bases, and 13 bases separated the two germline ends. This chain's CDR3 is CASAGAAAGELFF. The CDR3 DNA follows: TGCGCCAGCGCAGGAGCGGCGGCCGGGGAGCTGTTTTTT.

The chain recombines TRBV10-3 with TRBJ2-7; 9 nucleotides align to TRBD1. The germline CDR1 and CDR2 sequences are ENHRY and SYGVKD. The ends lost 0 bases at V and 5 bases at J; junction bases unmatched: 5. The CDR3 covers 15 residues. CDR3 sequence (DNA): TGTGCCATCAGTGAGTCTGCAGGACAGGGGAACGAGCAGTACTTC. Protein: CAISESAGQGNEQYF.

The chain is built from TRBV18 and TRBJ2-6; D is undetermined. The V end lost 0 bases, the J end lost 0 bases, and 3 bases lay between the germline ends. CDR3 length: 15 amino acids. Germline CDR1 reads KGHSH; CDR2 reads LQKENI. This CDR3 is CASSPPNSGANVLTF. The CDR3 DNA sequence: TGTGCCAGCTCACCACCTAACTCTGGGGCCAACGTCCTGACTTTC.

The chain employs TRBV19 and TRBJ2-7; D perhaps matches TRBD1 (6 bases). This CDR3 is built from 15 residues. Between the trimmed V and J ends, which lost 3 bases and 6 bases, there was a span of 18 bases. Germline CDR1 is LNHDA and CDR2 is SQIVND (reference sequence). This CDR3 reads CASSIAIQGFIEQYF. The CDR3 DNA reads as TGTGCCAGTAGTATTGCAATTCAGGGGTTCATCGAGCAGTACTTC.

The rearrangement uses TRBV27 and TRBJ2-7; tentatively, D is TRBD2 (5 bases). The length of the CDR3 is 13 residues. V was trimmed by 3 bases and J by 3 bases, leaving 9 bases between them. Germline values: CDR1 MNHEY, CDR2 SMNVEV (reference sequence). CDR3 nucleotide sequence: TGTGCCAGCAGTTTCCAGGCGGGCTACGAGCAGTACTTC. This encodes CASSFQAGYEQYF.

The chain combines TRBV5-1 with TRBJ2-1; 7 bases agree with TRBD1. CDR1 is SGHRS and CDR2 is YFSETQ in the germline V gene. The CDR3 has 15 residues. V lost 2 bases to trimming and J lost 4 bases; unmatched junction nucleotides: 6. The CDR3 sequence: CASSLRQGVYNEQFF. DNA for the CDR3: TGCGCCAGCAGCTTACGACAGGGAGTATACAATGAGCAGTTCTTC.